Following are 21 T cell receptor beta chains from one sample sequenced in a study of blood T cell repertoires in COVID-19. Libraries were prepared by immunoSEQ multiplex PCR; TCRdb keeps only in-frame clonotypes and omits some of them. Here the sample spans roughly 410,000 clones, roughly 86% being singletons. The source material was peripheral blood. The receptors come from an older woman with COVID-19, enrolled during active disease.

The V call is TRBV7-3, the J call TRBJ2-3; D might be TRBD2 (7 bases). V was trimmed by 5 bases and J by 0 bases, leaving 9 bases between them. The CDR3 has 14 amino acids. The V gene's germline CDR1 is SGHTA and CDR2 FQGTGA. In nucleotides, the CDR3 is TGTGCCAGCAGCGAGGGGGGGAGCACAGATACGCAGTATTTT. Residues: CASSEGGSTDTQYF.

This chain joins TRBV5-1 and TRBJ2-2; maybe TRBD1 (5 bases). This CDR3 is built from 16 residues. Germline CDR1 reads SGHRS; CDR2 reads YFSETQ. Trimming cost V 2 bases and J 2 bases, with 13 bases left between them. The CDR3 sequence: CASSFYGRANTGELFF. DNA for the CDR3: TGCGCCAGCAGCTTCTACGGCAGGGCTAACACCGGGGAGCTGTTTTTT.

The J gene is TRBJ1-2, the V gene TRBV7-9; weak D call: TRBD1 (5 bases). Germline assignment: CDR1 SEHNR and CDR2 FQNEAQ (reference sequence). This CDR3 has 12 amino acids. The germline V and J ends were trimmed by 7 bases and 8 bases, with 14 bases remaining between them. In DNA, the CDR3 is TGTGCCAGCACCGCACAGGCGGAGGGCTACACCTTC. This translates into CASTAQAEGYTF. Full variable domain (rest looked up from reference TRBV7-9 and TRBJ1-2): DTGVSQNPRHKITKRGQNVTFRCDPISEHNRLYWYRQTLGQGPEFLTYFQNEAQLEKSRLLSDRFSAERPKGSFSTLEIQRTEQGDSAMYLCASTAQAEGYTFGSGTRLTVV.

The CDR3 DNA is TGTGCCAGCAGTTGGACAGCAAGCTCCTATAATTCACCCCTCCACTTT. Amino acid sequence: CASSWTASSYNSPLHF. The J gene is TRBJ1-6, the V gene TRBV6-5, with a possible D match to TRBD1 (6 bases). CDR3 length: 16 amino acids. V was clipped by 4 bases and J by 0 bases, with 10 bases between them. CDR1 and CDR2 from the germline V gene are MNHEY and SVGAGI.

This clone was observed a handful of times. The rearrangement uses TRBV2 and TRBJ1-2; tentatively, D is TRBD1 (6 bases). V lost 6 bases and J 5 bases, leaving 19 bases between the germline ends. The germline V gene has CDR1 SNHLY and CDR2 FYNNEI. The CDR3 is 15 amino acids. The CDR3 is CASSQSYQGKYGYTF. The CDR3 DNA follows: TGTGCCAGCAGCCAGTCGTACCAGGGGAAATATGGCTACACCTTC.

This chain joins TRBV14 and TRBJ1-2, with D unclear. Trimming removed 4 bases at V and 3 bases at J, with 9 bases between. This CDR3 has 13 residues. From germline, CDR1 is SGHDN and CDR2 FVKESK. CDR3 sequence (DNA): TGTGCCAGCAGCCTGTCGGTGGACTATGGCTACACCTTC. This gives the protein CASSLSVDYGYTF.

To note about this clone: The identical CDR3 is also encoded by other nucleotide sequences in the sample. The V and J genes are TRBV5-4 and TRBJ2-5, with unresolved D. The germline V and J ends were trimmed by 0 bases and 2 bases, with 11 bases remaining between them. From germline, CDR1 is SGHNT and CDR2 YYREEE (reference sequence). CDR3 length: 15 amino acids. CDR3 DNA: TGTGCCAGCAGCTTGGGGCTGGCAGGTCAAGAGACCCAGTACTTC. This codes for CASSLGLAGQETQYF. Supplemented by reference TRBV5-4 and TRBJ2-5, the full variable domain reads ETGVTQSPTHLIKTRGQQVTLRCSSQSGHNTVSWYQQALGQGPQFIFQYYREEENGRGNFPPRFSGLQFPNYSSELNVNALELDDSALYLCASSLGLAGQETQYFGPGTRLLVL.

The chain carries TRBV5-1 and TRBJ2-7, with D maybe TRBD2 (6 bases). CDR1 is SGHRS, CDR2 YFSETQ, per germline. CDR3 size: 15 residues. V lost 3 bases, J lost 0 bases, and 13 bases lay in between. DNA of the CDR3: TGCGCCAGCAGCTCCGGCGGGACGGGCTCCTACGAGCAGTACTTC. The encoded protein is CASSSGGTGSYEQYF.

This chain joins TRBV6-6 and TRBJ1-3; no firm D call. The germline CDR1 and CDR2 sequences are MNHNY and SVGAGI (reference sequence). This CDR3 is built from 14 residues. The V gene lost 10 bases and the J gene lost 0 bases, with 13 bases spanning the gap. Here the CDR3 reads CAIARGDSGNTIYF. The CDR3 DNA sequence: TGTGCCATCGCCCGGGGAGACTCTGGAAACACCATATATTTT.

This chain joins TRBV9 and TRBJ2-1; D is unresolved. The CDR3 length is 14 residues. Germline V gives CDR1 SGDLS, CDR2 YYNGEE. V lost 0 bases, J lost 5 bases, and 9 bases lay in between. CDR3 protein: CASSVGGSNNEQFF. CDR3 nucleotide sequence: TGTGCCAGCAGCGTAGGCGGCAGCAACAATGAGCAGTTCTTC.

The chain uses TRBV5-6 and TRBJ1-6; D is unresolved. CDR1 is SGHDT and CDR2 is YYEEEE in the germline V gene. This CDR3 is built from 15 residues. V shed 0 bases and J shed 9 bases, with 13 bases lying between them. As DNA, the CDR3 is TGTGCCAGCAGCTTGGCGGGGAGGTACAGTTCACCCCTCCACTTT. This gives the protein CASSLAGRYSSPLHF.

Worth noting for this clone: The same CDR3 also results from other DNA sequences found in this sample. This chain's CDR3 is CASSFTGGGYEQYF. The CDR3 region has the DNA TGTGCCAGCAGTTTCACCGGAGGAGGTTACGAGCAGTACTTC. The chain uses TRBV27 and TRBJ2-7, with TRBD2 as a possible D gene (5 bases). This CDR3 has 14 residues. Germline CDR1 is MNHEY and CDR2 is SMNVEV (reference sequence). V was pared by 3 bases and J by 4 bases, with 13 bases between.

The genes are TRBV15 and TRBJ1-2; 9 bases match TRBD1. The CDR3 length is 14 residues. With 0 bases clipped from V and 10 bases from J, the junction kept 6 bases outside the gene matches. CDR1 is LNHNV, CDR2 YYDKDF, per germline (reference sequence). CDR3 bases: TGTGCCACCAGCAGAGATCGGACAGGGGAATCCTACACCTTC. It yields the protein CATSRDRTGESYTF.

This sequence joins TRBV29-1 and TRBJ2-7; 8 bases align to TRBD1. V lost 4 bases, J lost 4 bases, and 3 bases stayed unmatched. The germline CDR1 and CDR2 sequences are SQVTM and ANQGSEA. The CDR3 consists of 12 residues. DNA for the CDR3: TGCAGCGTTGCAAGGACAGGGTACGAGCAGTACTTC. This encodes CSVARTGYEQYF.

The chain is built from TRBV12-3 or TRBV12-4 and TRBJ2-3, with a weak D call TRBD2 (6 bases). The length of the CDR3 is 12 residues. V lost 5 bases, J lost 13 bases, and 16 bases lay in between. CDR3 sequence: CASSLNRDSKYF. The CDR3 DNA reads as TGTGCCAGCAGTCTTAACCGGGACTCAAAGTATTTT.

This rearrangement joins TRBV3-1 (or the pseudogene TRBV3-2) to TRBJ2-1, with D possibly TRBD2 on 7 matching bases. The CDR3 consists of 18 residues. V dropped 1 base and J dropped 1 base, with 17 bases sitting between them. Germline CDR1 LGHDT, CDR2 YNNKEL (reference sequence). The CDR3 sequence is CASSQGGRGGGSYNEQFF. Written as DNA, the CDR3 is TGTGCCAGCAGCCAAGGGGGGCGCGGGGGAGGGTCCTACAATGAGCAGTTCTTC.

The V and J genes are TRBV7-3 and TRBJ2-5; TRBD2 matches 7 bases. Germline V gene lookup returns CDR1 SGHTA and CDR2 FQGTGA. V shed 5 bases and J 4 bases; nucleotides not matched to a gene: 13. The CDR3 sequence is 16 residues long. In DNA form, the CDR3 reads TGTGCCAGCAGCCCCGGGACTACCAGAATCAGAGAGACCCAGTACTTC. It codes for CASSPGTTRIRETQYF.

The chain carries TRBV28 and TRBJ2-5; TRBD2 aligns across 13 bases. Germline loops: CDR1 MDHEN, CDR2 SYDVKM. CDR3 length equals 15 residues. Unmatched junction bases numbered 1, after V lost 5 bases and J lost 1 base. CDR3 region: CASSGTSGVQETQYF. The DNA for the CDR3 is TGTGCCAGCAGTGGGACTAGCGGGGTCCAAGAGACCCAGTACTTC.

This chain's CDR3 is CASSNYPRLDSATGELFF. The CDR3 DNA reads TGTGCCAGCAGCAATTACCCCAGGCTGGACAGTGCTACCGGGGAGCTGTTTTTT. The V and J genes are TRBV3-1 (or the pseudogene TRBV3-2) and TRBJ2-2, with a tentative D call TRBD1 (6 bases). This CDR3 region has 18 residues. Trimming cost V 5 bases and J 5 bases, with 24 bases left between them. Germline CDR1 reads LGHDT; CDR2 reads YNNKEL (reference sequence).

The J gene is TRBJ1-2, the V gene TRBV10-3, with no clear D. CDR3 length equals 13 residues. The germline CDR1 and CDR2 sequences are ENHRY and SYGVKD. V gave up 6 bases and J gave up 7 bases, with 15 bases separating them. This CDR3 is CAIRGAAHTGYTF. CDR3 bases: TGTGCCATCAGGGGAGCGGCCCATACTGGCTACACCTTC.

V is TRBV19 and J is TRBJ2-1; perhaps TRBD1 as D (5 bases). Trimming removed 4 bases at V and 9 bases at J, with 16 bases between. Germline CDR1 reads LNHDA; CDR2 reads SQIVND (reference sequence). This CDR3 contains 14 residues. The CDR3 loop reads CASSTSLGVGEQFF. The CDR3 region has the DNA TGTGCCAGTAGTACCTCCCTAGGGGTAGGTGAGCAGTTCTTC.